This T cell receptor (beta chain) was captured in a study of blood T cell repertoires in COVID-19. Here immunoSEQ multiplex PCR was the method, and the copy in TCRdb shows in-frame clones only, minus some. In the table there are under 300,000 clones, around 88% of which are singletons. This clonotype was sampled from a woman in her thirties or forties with acute COVID-19. Specimen: PBMCs or T cells enriched from blood (not recorded which).

In DNA, the CDR3 is TGTGCCAGCAGCACCCGCGGGTCCTACGAGCAGTACGTC. Protein: CASSTRGSYEQYV. The chain employs TRBV5-4 and TRBJ2-7; D is perhaps TRBD2 (5 bases). This CDR3 region has 13 residues. V dropped 4 bases and J dropped 1 base, with 9 bases sitting between them. Germline values: CDR1 SGHNT, CDR2 YYREEE (reference sequence).